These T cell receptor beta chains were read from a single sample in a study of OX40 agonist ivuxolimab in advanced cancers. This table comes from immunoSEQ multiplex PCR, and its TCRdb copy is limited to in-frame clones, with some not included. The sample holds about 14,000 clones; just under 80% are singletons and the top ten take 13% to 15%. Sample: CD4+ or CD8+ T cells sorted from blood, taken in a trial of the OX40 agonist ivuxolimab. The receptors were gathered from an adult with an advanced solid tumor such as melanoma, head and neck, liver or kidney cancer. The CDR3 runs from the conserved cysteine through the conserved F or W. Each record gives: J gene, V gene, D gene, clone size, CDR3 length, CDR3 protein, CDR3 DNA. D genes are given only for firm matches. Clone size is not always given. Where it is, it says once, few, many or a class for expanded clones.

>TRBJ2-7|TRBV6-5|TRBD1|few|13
CATHGTGEREQYF
TGTGCCACCCACGGGACAGGGGAACGCGAGCAGTACTTC
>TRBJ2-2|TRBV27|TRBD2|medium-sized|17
CASSFSLAGANTGELFF
TGTGCCAGCAGTTTTTCCTTGGCGGGGGCGAACACCGGGGAGCTGTTTTTT
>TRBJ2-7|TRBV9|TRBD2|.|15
CASSRSGTSSYEQYF
TGTGCCAGCAGCAGATCCGGGACTAGCTCCTACGAGCAGTACTTC
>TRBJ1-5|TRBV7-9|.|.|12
CASSFGDQPQHF
TGTGCCAGCAGCTTTGGGGATCAGCCCCAGCATTTT
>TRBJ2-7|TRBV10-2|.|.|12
CASSPQGYEQYF
TGCGCCAGCAGTCCACAGGGCTACGAGCAGTACTTC
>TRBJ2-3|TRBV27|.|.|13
CASSLLSTDTQYF
TGTGCCAGCAGTTTGTTATCCACAGATACGCAGTATTTT
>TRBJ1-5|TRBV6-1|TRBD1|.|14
CASRGQEIHQPQHF
TGTGCCAGCAGGGGACAGGAGATCCATCAGCCCCAGCATTTT
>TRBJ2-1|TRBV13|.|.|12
CASSFLANEQFF
TGTGCCAGCAGCTTCCTGGCCAATGAGCAGTTCTTC
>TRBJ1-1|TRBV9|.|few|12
CASSVADTEAFF
TGTGCCAGCAGCGTAGCGGACACTGAAGCTTTCTTT
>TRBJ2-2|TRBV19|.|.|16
CASSPIPGQNTGELFF
TGTGCCAGTAGCCCCATCCCAGGACAGAACACCGGGGAGCTGTTTTTT
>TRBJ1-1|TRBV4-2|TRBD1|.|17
CASSQTRGPPMNTEAFF
TGTGCCAGCAGCCAGACAAGGGGGCCTCCAATGAACACTGAAGCTTTCTTT
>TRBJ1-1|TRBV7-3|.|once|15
CASSHPSGGVTEAFF
TGTGCCAGCAGCCACCCGTCGGGAGGCGTCACTGAAGCCTTCTTT
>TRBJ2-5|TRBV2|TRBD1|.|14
CASSTGTEQETQYF
TGTGCCAGCAGCACCGGGACAGAACAAGAGACCCAGTACTTC
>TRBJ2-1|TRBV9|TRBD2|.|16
CASSLRASGAYNEQFF
TGTGCCAGCAGCCTCCGGGCTAGCGGGGCGTACAATGAGCAGTTCTTC
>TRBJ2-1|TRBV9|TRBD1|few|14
CASSEAYRGLEQFF
TGTGCCAGCAGCGAAGCCTACAGGGGATTGGAGCAGTTCTTC
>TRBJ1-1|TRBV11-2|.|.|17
CASSLGTGGHGWTEAFF
TGTGCCAGCAGCTTAGGAACAGGAGGTCATGGGTGGACTGAAGCTTTCTTT